In its sample, the clone carrying this T cell receptor (beta chain) was seen a few times. This sample is part of a study of early T cells in non-severe SARS-CoV-2 infection. Unique molecular identifiers were attached to individual cDNA molecules. TCRdb processed the 5' RACE reads anew with MiXCR; each CDR3 protein has one entry. The repertoire holds 100,000 or so distinct CDR3 sequences, with around 16% as singletons. This CDR3 has 17 amino acids. The chain is built from TRBV21-1 and TRBJ2-7; the table names TRBD2, a call not compared with the DNA. TRBV21-1 is described as a pseudogene. Sequencing was performed on whole blood, taken at baseline. The origin of this receptor is an adult who was a healthcare worker with PCR-confirmed SARS-CoV-2 infection or an uninfected control (not recorded which). In DNA form, the CDR3 reads TGTGCCAGCAGCCCTCGAAATCCGGGACTAGATTCCTACGAGCAGTACTTC. This codes for CASSPRNPGLDSYEQYF.